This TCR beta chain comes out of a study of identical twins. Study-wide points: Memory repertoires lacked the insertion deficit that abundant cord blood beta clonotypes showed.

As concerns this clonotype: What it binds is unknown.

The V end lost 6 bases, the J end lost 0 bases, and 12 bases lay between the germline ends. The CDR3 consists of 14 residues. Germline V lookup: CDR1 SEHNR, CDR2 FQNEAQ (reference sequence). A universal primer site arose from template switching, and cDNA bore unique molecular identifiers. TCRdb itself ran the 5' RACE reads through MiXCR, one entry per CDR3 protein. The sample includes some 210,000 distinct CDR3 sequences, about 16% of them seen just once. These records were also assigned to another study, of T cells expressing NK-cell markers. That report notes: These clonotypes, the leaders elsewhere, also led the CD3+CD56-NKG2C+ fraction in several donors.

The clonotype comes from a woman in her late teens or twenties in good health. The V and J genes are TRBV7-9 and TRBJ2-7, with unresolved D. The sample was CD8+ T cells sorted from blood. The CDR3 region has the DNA TGTGCCAGCAGTAGCACGGAACCCTCCTACGAGCAGTACTTC. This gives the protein CASSSTEPSYEQYF.